The 29 T cell receptor beta chains presented below share a single source sample, sequenced in a study of tumor and adjacent non-tumor tissue in lung cancer. No cell sorting was done before RNA was extracted from the tissue. The library came from three nested PCR rounds adapted from ARM-PCR protocols. TCRdb reprocessed the multiplex PCR reads with MiXCR, giving one entry per CDR3 protein. The data contain under 150,000 distinct CDR3 sequences, 66% of them singletons. Sequenced input: lung tumor tissue. Every receptor here comes from a man aged 25 to 40 with non-small cell lung cancer.

This clonotype appeared a single time. A much larger clone sits a single nucleotide away, making a read error possible. This chain connects TRBV20-1 to TRBJ2-1, with 9 bases fitting TRBD2. CDR3 size: 14 residues. Germline V gives CDR1 DFQATT, CDR2 SNEGSKA (reference sequence). For the CDR3, the DNA is TGCAGAGCGCCGCTGGCGGGAGGGGCCGATGAGCAGTTCTTC. Residues: CRAPLAGGADEQFF.

This clonotype was seen a handful of times. A much larger clone lies one base from this, so it may be a read error. The genes are TRBV12-5 and TRBJ1-2, with D unresolved. Per germline, CDR1 LGHNT and CDR2 FRNRAP. CDR3 length equals 14 residues. CDR3 DNA: TGTGCTAGTGCCTATTTCGGCCCTAACTATGACTACACCTTC. This encodes CASAYFGPNYDYTF.

This clonotype was counted only a few times. V usage is TRBV29-1 and J usage is TRBJ1-2; TRBD1 matches at 8 bases. Germline V lookup: CDR1 SQVTM, CDR2 ANQGSEA. This CDR3 is 14 amino acids long. The CDR3, as DNA: TGCAGTGATGAAGATCGGTACGGACAGGGTGGCTACACCTTC. As protein: CSDEDRYGQGGYTF. The full variable domain, in which reference TRBV29-1 and TRBJ1-2 provide the parts outside the CDR3, is SAVISQKPSRDICQRGTSLTIQCQVDSQVTMMFWYRQQPGQSLTLIATANQGSEATYESGFVIDKFPISRPNLTFSTLTVSNMSPEDSSIYLCSDEDRYGQGGYTFGSGTRLTVV.

This chain links TRBV10-3 with TRBJ1-3; 10 bases line up with TRBD1. CDR1 ENHRY and CDR2 SYGVKD come from the germline V gene. The CDR3 covers 15 residues. The CDR3 sequence is CVMSRDRGSGNTIYF. CDR3 nucleotide sequence: TGTGTCATGTCCCGGGACAGGGGCTCTGGAAACACCATATATTTT.

Worth noting for this clonotype: A read error is possible here, since a much larger clone lies one base away. The J gene is TRBJ2-7, the V gene TRBV6-2 or TRBV6-3, with a weak D call TRBD2 (5 bases). V dropped 5 bases and J dropped 7 bases, with 18 bases sitting between them. This CDR3 spans 14 amino acids. CDR1 and CDR2 from the germline V gene are MNHEY and SVGEGT. CDR3 nucleotide sequence: TGTGCCAGCAGTACCGGTTATGGAACGGGAGAGCAGTACTTC. Amino acids: CASSTGYGTGEQYF.

With respect to this clonotype: A much larger clone lies one base from this, so it may be a read error. V gene TRBV6-5 combines with J gene TRBJ2-7; no reliable D call. This CDR3 is built from 13 residues. Germline V gene data show CDR1 as MNHEY and CDR2 as SVGAGI. V shed 6 bases and J shed 5 bases, with 14 bases lying between them. The DNA for the CDR3 is TGTGCCAGCAGGCTGAGACAATTCAACGAGCAGTACTTC. Its translation is CASRLRQFNEQYF.

On this clonotype: The junction shows a germline mismatch at one end, possibly a read error. CDR3 protein: CPSSLEGTDYEQYF. The CDR3 DNA reads as TGCCCCAGCAGCTTGGAAGGCACCGACTACGAGCAATACTTC. This chain links TRBV5-1 with TRBJ2-7, with D possibly TRBD2 on 5 matching bases. The CDR3 has 14 amino acids. CDR1 SGHRS and CDR2 YFSETQ come from the germline V gene. The whole variable domain, remainder taken from reference TRBV5-1 and TRBJ2-7, is KAGVTQTPRYLIKTRGQQVTLSCSPISGHRSVSWYQQTPGQGLQFLFEYFSETQRNKGNFPGRFSGRQFSNSRSEMNVSTLELGDSALYLCPSSLEGTDYEQYFGPGTRLTVT.

Remarks on this clonotype: A clone one base away is much larger, so this may be a read error. V usage is TRBV12-3 or TRBV12-4 and J usage is TRBJ1-2; D possibly corresponds to TRBD1 (5 bases). V was pared by 5 bases and J by 0 bases, with 16 bases between. This CDR3 is 16 amino acids long. The CDR3 spells CASSPTTVTANYGYTF. The CDR3 DNA reads TGTGCCAGCAGTCCAACGACAGTCACCGCTAACTATGGCTACACCTTC.

The count of this clonotype is one. This chain joins TRBV4-1 and TRBJ1-1, with 7 bases fitting TRBD1. This CDR3 has 15 amino acids. Trimming cost V 2 bases and J 5 bases; bases outside gene matches: 8. Germline lookup yields CDR1 MGHRA and CDR2 YSYEKL. CDR3 in DNA: TGCGCCAGCAGCCAACAGGGGGGGGTGGATACTGAAGCTTTCTTT. As protein: CASSQQGGVDTEAFF.

The V call is TRBV11-3, the J call TRBJ2-7; D is perhaps TRBD2 (6 bases). Germline lookup yields CDR1 SGHNT and CDR2 YENEEA. The CDR3 is made up of 15 amino acids. V was cut by 4 bases and J by 6 bases, with 19 bases left in between. For the CDR3, the DNA is TGTGCCAGCAGCTCTGAGCGGGCCTCAGATGGCGAGCAGTACTTC. It is translated as CASSSERASDGEQYF. Drawing the rest from reference TRBV11-3 and TRBJ2-7, the complete variable domain is EAGVVQSPRYKIIEKKQPVAFWCNPISGHNTLYWYLQNLGQGPELLIRYENEEAVDDSQLPKDRFSAERLKGVDSTLKIQPAELGDSAVYLCASSSERASDGEQYFGPGTRLTVT.

This chain joins TRBV29-1 and TRBJ2-1; D gene uncertain. This CDR3 comprises 13 residues. Germline assignment: CDR1 SQVTM and CDR2 ANQGSEA. The ends were cut back, 1 base at V and 11 bases at J, with 15 bases in the middle. The CDR3 DNA reads TGCAGCGTTGAAGGGAGCGAGGTGCTTCAGCAGTTCTTC. Translating gives CSVEGSEVLQQFF.

With regard to this clonotype: A much bigger clone sits one base away, suggesting this may be a read error. The V gene is TRBV20-1, the J gene TRBJ2-5; 7 bases align to TRBD2. With V trimmed by 6 bases and J by 5 bases, 9 bases remained unmatched. Germline V gene sequence: CDR1 DFQATT, CDR2 SNEGSKA (reference sequence). This CDR3 has 13 amino acids. The CDR3 sequence: CSATGLTGETQYF. The DNA of the CDR3 is TGCAGTGCCACGGGACTAACTGGGGAGACCCAGTACTTC.

As regards this clonotype: Mismatch with germline at one junction end may stem from a read error. The rearrangement links TRBV6-2 or TRBV6-3 to TRBJ2-7; TRBD1 might be the D (5 bases). The CDR3 totals 14 residues. From germline, CDR1 is MNHEY and CDR2 SVGEGT. The CDR3 reads CASSYGRAAYEQYF. CDR3 nucleotides: TGTGCCAGCAGTTACGGCAGGGCTGCCTACGAGCAATACTTC.

As for this clonotype: It may be a read error: a sequence one base away is much more abundant. The chain has TRBV6-1 and TRBJ1-2; D might be TRBD1 (5 bases). This CDR3 region has 15 residues. The V end lost 5 bases, the J end lost 7 bases, and 20 bases lay between the germline ends. The germline V gene encodes CDR1 MNHNS and CDR2 SASEGT. The CDR3 bases are TGTGCCAGCAGTCGATTCGGACATGGTGATGCTGGCTACACCTTC. Translating gives CASSRFGHGDAGYTF.

As to this clonotype: A junction boundary mismatches the germline segment, possibly from a read error. The V and J genes are TRBV11-1 and TRBJ2-1; the D gene is possibly TRBD1 (5 bases). In germline, CDR1 is SGHAT, CDR2 FQDESV (reference sequence). CDR3 length equals 13 residues. CDR3 DNA sequence: TGTGCCATCAGCCTAGGGGCTACCAATGAGCAGTTCTTC. Residues: CAISLGATNEQFF.

CDR3 nucleotides: TGTGCCAGCAGCTTAGATAAGCAGGAAAGCTACACCTTC. It specifies CASSLDKQESYTF. V gene TRBV11-2 combines with J gene TRBJ1-2; D is uncertain. Trimming took off 0 bases at V and 9 bases at J, with 11 bases between the two ends. The CDR3 is 13 amino acids. Germline V lookup: CDR1 SGHAT, CDR2 FQNNGV.

In regard to this clonotype: A much larger clone is a single base away; this may be a read error. The CDR3 reads CASSLFGGHAEAFF. The CDR3 DNA reads TGTGCCAGCAGTTTATTCGGGGGTCACGCTGAAGCTTTCTTT. V usage is TRBV12-3 or TRBV12-4 and J usage is TRBJ1-1; D is possibly TRBD1 (5 bases). The CDR3 totals 14 residues. V lost 2 bases and J lost 6, with 13 bases in between.

A word on this clonotype: This sequence may be a read error, since a much larger clone differs from it by one base. This sequence joins TRBV20-1 and TRBJ2-3; D gene ambiguous. Germline V CDR1 and CDR2: DFQATT, SNEGSKA (reference sequence). V dropped 0 bases and J dropped 0 bases, with 7 bases sitting between them. This CDR3 has 14 amino acids. CDR3 DNA sequence: TGCAGTGCTAGAGAGGAGTCTAGCACAGATACGCAGTATTTT. The encoded protein is CSAREESSTDTQYF.

This clonotype was found a few times. This chain links TRBV7-8 with TRBJ1-2; 7 bases map to TRBD1. Germline V lookup: CDR1 SGHVS, CDR2 FQNEAQ. CDR3 length equals 13 residues. V was clipped by 5 bases and J by 4 bases; unmatched bases: 4. The CDR3 protein is CASSGDSLYGYTF. As DNA, the CDR3 is TGTGCCAGCAGCGGGGACAGTCTCTATGGCTACACCTTC.

The CDR3 DNA is TGTGCCAGCAGTCGTACGACAGGGGGCGAGTATGGCTACACCTTC. This translates into CASSRTTGGEYGYTF. V and J are TRBV6-5 and TRBJ1-2; 10 nucleotides line up with TRBD1. The CDR3 covers 15 residues. V was clipped by 5 bases and J by 5 bases; unmatched bases: 8. Germline V gene data show CDR1 as MNHEY and CDR2 as SVGAGI.

Of note for this clonotype: Possible read error: a much larger clone is one base away. The CDR3 DNA reads as TGCAGTGCTAGAATACAGGGAGGAAGCTCCTACATTGAGCAGTTCTTC. Translation gives CSARIQGGSSYIEQFF. V is TRBV20-1 and J is TRBJ2-1; D may be TRBD1 or TRBD2 (6 bases each). Germline-derived CDR1 and CDR2 are DFQATT and SNEGSKA (reference sequence). CDR3 length: 16 residues.

Of note for this clonotype: This may stem from a read error, because a much larger clone lies one nucleotide away. This chain joins TRBV6-2 or TRBV6-3 and TRBJ2-6; unclear D gene. The CDR3 has 15 amino acids. Germline assignment: CDR1 MNHEY and CDR2 SVGEGT. The CDR3 region is CANSYRAEGANVLTF. CDR3 DNA: TGTGCCAACAGTTACCGGGCGGAAGGGGCCAACGTCCTGACTTTC.

The rearrangement uses TRBV11-2 and TRBJ2-5; D might be TRBD1 or TRBD2, each matching 5 bases. The CDR3 consists of 15 residues. V was shortened by 9 bases and J by 4 bases, with 21 bases between the two germline ends. In germline, CDR1 is SGHAT, CDR2 FQNNGV. The CDR3 DNA reads as TGTGCCAGTTCCCTTTCTATGTGGGGACGAGAGACCCAGTACTTC. Amino acids: CASSLSMWGRETQYF.

As regards this clonotype: This may be a read error, as it is one base from a much larger clone. The chain recombines TRBV29-1 with TRBJ1-2, with 7 bases that match TRBD1. The germline V gene encodes CDR1 SQVTM and CDR2 ANQGSEA. The length of the CDR3 is 14 residues. CDR3 in amino acids: CNVRAPTGAGGYTF. Written as DNA, the CDR3 is TGCAACGTTCGGGCCCCAACAGGGGCAGGGGGCTACACCTTC.

As for this clonotype: One junction end does not reproduce the germline sequence, and a read error may be involved. The genes are TRBV6-2 or TRBV6-3 and TRBJ1-2; no clear D. The CDR3 loop spans 13 amino acids. CDR1 is MNHEY, CDR2 SVGEGT, per germline. The CDR3 protein is CASYRSARDGYTF. In DNA form, the CDR3 reads TGTGCCAGCTATCGCTCCGCGCGAGATGGCTACACCTTT.

Comments on this clonotype: A much larger clone sits a single nucleotide away, making a read error possible. The CDR3 DNA reads TGTGCCAGCAGTTATGGACAGAACACTGTAGCTTTCTTT. Amino acid sequence: CASSYGQNTVAFF. The rearrangement joins TRBV6-5 to TRBJ1-1; possible D gene TRBD1, 6 bases. CDR3 length equals 13 residues. Per the germline V gene, CDR1 is MNHEY and CDR2 is SVGAGI.

Turning to this clonotype: Its ends do not fully match the called genes, so a read error is possible. The rearrangement joins TRBV12-3 or TRBV12-4 to TRBJ2-7, with D uncertain. CDR3 length: 13 amino acids. CDR3 coding DNA: TGTGTCAGCAGATTCTACGTCGGTGGGGAGCAGTACTTC. Its translation: CVSRFYVGGEQYF.

Concerning this clonotype itself: This CDR3 fails to terminate in the conserved phenylalanine or tryptophan, so it likely reflects a read error. The rearrangement links TRBV11-2 to TRBJ1-1; unclear D gene. V was shortened by 3 bases and J by 8 bases, with 10 bases between the two germline ends. This CDR3 has 12 amino acids. Germline CDR1 SGHAT, CDR2 FQNNGV. In nucleotides, the CDR3 is TGTGCCAGCAGCTTTGGGCTGGCCGAAGCTTTCTCT. It codes for CASSFGLAEAFS.

In regard to this clonotype: The CDR3 end shows no conserved phenylalanine or tryptophan, and so a read error is likely. The J gene is TRBJ1-1, the V gene TRBV29-1; D remains ambiguous. CDR3 length equals 11 residues. Germline assignment: CDR1 SQVTM and CDR2 ANQGSEA. The DNA of the CDR3 is TGCAACGTTGGCGGGAACACTGAAGCTTTCGTT. Amino acid sequence: CNVGGNTEAFV.